This T cell receptor beta chain was found in a study of response to subunit inactivated influenza vaccine listed by TCRdb under 2018. Looking at the study overall: To follow how T cells responded to a trivalent subunit inactivated influenza vaccine, the researchers relied on deep quantitative profiling of the T cell receptor repertoire.

Beyond this particular receptor, the publication reports: The authors suggested that each seasonal influenza vaccination may recruit only a limited number of new T cells.

There are a few counts of this clonotype. The antigen this receptor binds is unknown. One base away there is no much larger clone; base qualities are not given. Libraries were made using RT-PCR. TCRdb lists the instrument as Illumina HiSeq 2500. TCRdb handled the public reads itself, with Q25 trimming in fastp and clone calling in MiXCR, and kept productive beta chains. Every distinct CDR3 protein forms one entry, paired with its most common genes and DNA. The sample contains 400,000 to 650,000 distinct CDR3 sequences, approximately 6.9% of them found a single time. The leading ten clones occupy about 12% of the sample. The CDR3 numbers 14 residues from cysteine through phenylalanine. The entry retains the CDR3 DNA only, 42 bases that are in frame from base 1. As encoded in the germline V gene, CDR1 is SGHRS while CDR2 is YFSETQ. V was cut back by 3 bases and J by 3 bases, leaving a gap of 11 bases between them.

The source was PBMCs from blood, collected approximately 25 months after vaccination. This clonotype originated in a man in his fifties or sixties who received an inactivated influenza vaccine. Donor details come from another sample of the same person, matched by shared clones. The chain employs TRBV5-1 and TRBJ2-3, with the D segment identity uncertain. The CDR3 protein is CASSSRKGTDTQYF. The DNA sequence reads TGCGCCAGCAGCTCAAGAAAGGGAACAGATACGCAGTATTTT. Joined to the reference TRBV5-1 and TRBJ2-3 proteins, this CDR3 gives the full variable domain: KAGVTQTPRYLIKTRGQQVTLSCSPISGHRSVSWYQQTPGQGLQFLFEYFSETQRNKGNFPGRFSGRQFSNSRSEMNVSTLELGDSALYLCASSSRKGTDTQYFGPGTRLTVL.